This T cell receptor (beta chain) is drawn from a study of T cells in localized non-small cell lung cancer. Study-level results: Adjacent lung tissue had a median about 50 of the top 100 clones found in the tumor. Elevated circulating T cell density in blood was associated with longer overall survival.

TCRdb's copy holds only in-frame clones and misses some; the assay was immunoSEQ multiplex PCR. The sample has around 24,000 clones, roughly nine tenths seen once. V lost 8 bases to trimming and J lost 0 bases, with 10 bases between them. CDR3 length: 13 residues. In germline, CDR1 is MGHDK, CDR2 SYGVNS. With regard to this clone: The antigen remains undetermined.

The chain uses TRBV25-1 and TRBJ1-2; D is ambiguous. The TCR comes from a man aged 40-75 years with stage I squamous cell lung carcinoma. The material was peripheral blood, obtained before any cancer treatment. In DNA, the CDR3 is TGTGCCAGCGATACAGCATCTAACTATGGCTACACCTTC. This translates into CASDTASNYGYTF.